This T cell receptor (beta chain) was recovered during a study of shared clonotypes between healthy human individuals. On the study more broadly: Per donor, CD8 memory used one plate, CD8 naive used two, CD4 memory used three and CD4 naive used three. Overall study results and limits: The study found lower generation probabilities in non-shared clonotypes than in those shared by all four donors.

This clone turned up a few times. Antigen: not known. Here immunoSEQ multiplex PCR was the method, and the copy in TCRdb shows in-frame clones only, minus some. The data show some 1 million clones, roughly 70% seen once. The V end was cut by 4 bases, the J end by 3 bases, with 7 bases between. From germline, CDR1 is SGHTA and CDR2 FQGNSA. The CDR3 length is 13 residues. Adult donors, all healthy and HIV-negative, had no recent acute infections or vaccinations. The sequence was collected from a man younger than 35 in good health. The V gene is TRBV7-2, the J gene TRBJ2-1; D is undetermined. Material: memory CD4+ T cells sorted from blood. Subset described: CD45RA-negative fraction. The CDR3 sequence: CASSSPGYNEQFF. CDR3 nucleotide sequence: TGTGCCAGCAGCTCTCCGGGCTACAATGAGCAGTTCTTC.